The clone carrying this T cell receptor beta chain was detected a few times. What it binds is unknown. TCRdb analysed the reads with MiXCR anew, one entry per CDR3 protein. Here the sample spans about 2,500 distinct CDR3 sequences, under 20% being singletons. This sample was taken from a study of liver allograft versus peripheral blood T cells. Study background: The study compared liver allograft T cell receptor repertoires against peripheral blood repertoires of liver transplant recipients.

The CDR3 extends over 15 amino acids. Per the germline V gene, CDR1 is MNHNY and CDR2 is SVGAGI (reference sequence). Trimming shortened V by 8 bases and J by 0 bases, and 14 bases separated the two germline ends. Findings and caveats of the study: Repertoires of T cell receptors that resided inside liver allografts reportedly differed from those in peripheral blood.

The V call is TRBV6-6, the J call TRBJ1-5; D is uncertain. This receptor was identified in a human patient who had a liver transplant. The graft donor may have given rise to some T cells. In DNA form, the CDR3 reads TGTGCCAGCGTTGAGCTCTCGTATAGCAATCAGCCCCAGCATTTT. It yields the protein CASVELSYSNQPQHF.